This paragraph reports one T cell receptor (beta chain). The source of the sample is a study of blood T cell repertoires in COVID-19. Overall study: COVID-19 samples from acute and convalescent phases originated in the United States, Italy and Spain.

This CDR3 is 15 amino acids long. Germline lookup yields CDR1 PRHDT and CDR2 FYEKMQ (reference sequence). V lost 5 bases, J lost 6 bases, and 20 bases lay in between. Study processing details: From reference gene primer amplification, estimates of nucleated cell counts were derived. Clones were read by immunoSEQ multiplex PCR, and TCRdb kept only the in-frame ones, dropping some. V and J calls plus clone size are reproduced from that table; the DNA served to infer D and trimming. The sample lists tens of thousands of clones, around 83% seen once, with 27% in the top ten. This TCR came from a human donor in a cohort sampled during active COVID-19. Input material: peripheral blood. The rearrangement joins TRBV13 to TRBJ2-7; TRBD1 might be the D (6 bases). In DNA, the CDR3 is TGTGCCAGCAGCCTAGACCTCGGACAGCCTGGCGAGCAGTACTTC. It translates to CASSLDLGQPGEQYF. Looking up the rest from reference TRBV13 and TRBJ2-7 gives the full variable domain: AAGVIQSPRHLIKEKRETATLKCYPIPRHDTVYWYQQGPGQDPQFLISFYEKMQSDKGSIPDRFSAQQFSDYHSELNMSSLELGDSALYFCASSLDLGQPGEQYFGPGTRLTVT.